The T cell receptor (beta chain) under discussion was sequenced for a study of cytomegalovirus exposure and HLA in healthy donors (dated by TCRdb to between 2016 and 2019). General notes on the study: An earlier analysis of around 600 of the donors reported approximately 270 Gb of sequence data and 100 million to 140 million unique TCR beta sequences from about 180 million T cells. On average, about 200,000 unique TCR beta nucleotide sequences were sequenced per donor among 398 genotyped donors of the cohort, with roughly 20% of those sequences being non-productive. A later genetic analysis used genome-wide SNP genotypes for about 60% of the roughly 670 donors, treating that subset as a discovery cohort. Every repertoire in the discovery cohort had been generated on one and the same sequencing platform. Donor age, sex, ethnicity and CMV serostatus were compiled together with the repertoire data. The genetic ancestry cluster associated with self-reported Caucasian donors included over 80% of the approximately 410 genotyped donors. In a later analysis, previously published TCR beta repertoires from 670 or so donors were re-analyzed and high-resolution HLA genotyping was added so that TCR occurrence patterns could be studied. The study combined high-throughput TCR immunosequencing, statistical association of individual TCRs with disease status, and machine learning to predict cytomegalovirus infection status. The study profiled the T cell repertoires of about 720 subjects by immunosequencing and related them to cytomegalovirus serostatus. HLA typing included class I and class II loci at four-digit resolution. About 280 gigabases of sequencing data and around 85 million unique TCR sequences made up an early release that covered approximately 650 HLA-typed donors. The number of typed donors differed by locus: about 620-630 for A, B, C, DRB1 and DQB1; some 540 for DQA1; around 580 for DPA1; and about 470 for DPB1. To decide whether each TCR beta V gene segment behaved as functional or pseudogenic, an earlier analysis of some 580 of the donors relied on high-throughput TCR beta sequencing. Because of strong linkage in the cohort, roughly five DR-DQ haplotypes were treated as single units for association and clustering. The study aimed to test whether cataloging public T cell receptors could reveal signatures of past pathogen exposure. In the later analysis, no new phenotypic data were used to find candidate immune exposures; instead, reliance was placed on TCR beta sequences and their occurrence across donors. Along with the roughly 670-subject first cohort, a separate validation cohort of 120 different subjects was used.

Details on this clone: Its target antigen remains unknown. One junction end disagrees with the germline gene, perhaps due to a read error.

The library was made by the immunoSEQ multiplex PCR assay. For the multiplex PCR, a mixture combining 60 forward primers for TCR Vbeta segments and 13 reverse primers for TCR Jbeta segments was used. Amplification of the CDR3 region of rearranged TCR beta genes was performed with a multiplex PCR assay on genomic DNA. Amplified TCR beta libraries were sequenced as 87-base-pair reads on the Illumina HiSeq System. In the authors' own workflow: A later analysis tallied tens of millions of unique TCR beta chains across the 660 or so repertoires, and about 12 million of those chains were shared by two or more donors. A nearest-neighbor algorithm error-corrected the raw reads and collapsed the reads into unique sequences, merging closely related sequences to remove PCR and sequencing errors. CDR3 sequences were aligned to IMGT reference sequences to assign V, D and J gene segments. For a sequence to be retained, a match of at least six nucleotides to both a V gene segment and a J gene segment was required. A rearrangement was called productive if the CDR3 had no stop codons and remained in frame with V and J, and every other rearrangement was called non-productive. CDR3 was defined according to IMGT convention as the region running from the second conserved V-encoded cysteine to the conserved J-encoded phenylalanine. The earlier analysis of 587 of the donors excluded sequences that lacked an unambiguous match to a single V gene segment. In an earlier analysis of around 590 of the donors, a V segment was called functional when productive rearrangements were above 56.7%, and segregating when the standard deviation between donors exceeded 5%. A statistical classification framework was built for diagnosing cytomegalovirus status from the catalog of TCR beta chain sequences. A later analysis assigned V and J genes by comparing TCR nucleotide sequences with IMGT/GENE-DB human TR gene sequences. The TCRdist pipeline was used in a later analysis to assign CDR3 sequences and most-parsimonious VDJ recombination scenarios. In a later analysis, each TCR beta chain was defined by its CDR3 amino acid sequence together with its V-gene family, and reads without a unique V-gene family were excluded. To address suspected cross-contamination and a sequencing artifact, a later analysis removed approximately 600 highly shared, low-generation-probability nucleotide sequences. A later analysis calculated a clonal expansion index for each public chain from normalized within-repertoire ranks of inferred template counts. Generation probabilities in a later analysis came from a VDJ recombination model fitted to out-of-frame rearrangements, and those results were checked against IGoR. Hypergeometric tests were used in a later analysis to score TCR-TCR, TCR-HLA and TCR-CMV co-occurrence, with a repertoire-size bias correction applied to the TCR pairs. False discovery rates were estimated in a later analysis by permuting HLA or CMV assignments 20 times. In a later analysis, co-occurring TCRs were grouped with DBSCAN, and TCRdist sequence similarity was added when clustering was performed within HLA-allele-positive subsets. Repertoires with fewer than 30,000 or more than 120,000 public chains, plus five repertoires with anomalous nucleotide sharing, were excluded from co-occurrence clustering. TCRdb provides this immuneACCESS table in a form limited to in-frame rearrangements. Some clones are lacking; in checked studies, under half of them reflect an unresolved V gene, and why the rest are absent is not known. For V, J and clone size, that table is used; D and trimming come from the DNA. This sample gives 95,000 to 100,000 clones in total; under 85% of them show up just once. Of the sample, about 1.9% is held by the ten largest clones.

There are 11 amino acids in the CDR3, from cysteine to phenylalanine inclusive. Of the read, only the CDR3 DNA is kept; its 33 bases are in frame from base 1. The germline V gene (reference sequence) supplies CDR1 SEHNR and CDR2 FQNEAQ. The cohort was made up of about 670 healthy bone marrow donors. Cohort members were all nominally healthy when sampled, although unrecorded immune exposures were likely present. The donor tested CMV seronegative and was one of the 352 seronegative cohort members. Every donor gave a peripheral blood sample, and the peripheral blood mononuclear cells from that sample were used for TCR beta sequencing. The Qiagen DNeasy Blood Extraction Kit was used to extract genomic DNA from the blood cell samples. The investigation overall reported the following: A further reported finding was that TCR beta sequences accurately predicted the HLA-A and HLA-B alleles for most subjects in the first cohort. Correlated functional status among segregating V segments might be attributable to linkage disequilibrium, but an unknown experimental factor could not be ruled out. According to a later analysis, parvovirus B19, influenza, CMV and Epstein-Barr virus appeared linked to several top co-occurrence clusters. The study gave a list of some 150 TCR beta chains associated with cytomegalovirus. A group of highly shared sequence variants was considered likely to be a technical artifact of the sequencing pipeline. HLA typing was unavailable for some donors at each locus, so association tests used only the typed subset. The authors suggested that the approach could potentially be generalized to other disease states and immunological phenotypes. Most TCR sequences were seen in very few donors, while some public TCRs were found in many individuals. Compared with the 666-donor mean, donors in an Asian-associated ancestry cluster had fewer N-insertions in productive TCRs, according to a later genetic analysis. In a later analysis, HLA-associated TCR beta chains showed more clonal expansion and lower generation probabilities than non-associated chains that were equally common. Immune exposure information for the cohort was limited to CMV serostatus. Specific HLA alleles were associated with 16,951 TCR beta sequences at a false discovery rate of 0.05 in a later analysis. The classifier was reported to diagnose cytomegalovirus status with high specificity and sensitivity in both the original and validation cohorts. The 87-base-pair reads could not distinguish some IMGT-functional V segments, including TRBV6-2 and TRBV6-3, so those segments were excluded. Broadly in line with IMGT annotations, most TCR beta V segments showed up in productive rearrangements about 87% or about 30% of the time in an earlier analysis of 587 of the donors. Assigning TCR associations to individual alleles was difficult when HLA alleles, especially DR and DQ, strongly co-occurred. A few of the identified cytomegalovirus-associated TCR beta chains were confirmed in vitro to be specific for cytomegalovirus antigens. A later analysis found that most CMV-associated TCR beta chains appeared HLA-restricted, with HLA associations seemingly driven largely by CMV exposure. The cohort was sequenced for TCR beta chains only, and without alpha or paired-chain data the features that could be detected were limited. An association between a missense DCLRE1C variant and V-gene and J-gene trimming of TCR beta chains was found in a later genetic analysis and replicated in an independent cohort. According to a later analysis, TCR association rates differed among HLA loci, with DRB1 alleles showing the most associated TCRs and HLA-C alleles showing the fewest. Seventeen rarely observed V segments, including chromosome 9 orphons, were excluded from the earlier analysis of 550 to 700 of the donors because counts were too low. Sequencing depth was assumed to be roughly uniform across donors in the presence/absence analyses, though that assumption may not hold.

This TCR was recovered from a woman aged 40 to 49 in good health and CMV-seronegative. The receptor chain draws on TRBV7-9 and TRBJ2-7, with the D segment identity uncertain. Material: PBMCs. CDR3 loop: CSSSLYYEQYF. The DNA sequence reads TGTTCCAGCAGCTTATACTACGAGCAGTACTTC.